Shown below are 2 T cell receptor beta chains from a single sample sequenced in a study of CXCR3-negative and CXCR3-positive naive CD8 T cells. The TRB cDNA libraries were prepared by 5' RACE with UMI labels. Following a re-call of the 5' RACE reads, TCRdb has one entry per CDR3 protein and lacks DNA. The sample data list roughly 40,000 distinct CDR3 sequences. Sample: naive CXCR3- CD8+ T cells from blood. Subset specified: CD45RO-CCR7+CD27+CD95- naive CD8+ T cells lacking CXCR3 (TNR3-). These receptors were taken from a human donor in good health. Some clones in this sample may be carry-over from other donors' samples.

The J gene is TRBJ2-2, the V gene TRBV10-3; there is no DNA to check the TCRdb D call of TRBD2. The CDR3 consists of 15 residues. The germline CDR1 and CDR2 sequences are ENHRY and SYGVKD. The CDR3 here is CAISPREASWGELFF.

The chain combines TRBV12-3 or TRBV12-4 with TRBJ2-3. The CDR3 covers 12 residues. This CDR3 reads CASSPTPDTQYF.